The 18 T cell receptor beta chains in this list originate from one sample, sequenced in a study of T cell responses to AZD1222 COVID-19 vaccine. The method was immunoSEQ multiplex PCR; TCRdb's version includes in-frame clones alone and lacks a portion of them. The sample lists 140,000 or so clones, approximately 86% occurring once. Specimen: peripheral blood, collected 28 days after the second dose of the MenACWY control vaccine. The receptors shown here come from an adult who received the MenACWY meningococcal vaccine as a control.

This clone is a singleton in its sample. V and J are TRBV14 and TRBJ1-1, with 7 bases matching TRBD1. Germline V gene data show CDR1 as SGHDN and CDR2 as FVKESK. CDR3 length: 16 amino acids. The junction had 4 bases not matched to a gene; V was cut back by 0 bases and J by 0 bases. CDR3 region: CASSQDIGQVNTEAFF. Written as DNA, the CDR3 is TGTGCCAGCAGCCAAGATATTGGACAGGTGAACACTGAAGCTTTCTTT.

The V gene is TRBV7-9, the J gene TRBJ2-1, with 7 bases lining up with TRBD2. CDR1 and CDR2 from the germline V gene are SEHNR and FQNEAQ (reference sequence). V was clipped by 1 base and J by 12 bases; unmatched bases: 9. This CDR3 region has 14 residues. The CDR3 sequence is CASSLVGEGGRQFF. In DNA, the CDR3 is TGTGCCAGCAGCTTAGTTGGGGAGGGAGGGAGGCAGTTCTTC.

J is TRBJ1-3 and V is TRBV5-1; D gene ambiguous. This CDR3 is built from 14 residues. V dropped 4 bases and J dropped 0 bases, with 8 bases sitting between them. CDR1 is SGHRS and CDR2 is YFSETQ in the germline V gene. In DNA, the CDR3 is TGCGCCAGCAGCGCGGACTTCTCTGGAAACACCATATATTTT. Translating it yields CASSADFSGNTIYF.

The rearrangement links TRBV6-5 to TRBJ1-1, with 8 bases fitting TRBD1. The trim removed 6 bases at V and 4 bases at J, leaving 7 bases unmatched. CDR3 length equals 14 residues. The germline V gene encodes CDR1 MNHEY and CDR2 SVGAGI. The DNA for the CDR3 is TGTGCCAGCAGAACAGGGGGACTGATCACTGAAGCTTTCTTT. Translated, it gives CASRTGGLITEAFF.

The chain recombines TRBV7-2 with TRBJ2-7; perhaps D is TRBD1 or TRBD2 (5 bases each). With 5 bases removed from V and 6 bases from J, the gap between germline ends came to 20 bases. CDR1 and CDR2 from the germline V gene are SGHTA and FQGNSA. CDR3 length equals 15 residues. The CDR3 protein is CASSPVSRGRSEQYF. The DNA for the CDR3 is TGTGCCAGCAGCCCTGTCTCCCGGGGCCGCAGCGAGCAGTACTTC. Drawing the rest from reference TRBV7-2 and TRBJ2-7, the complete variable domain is GAGVSQSPSNKVTEKGKDVELRCDPISGHTALYWYRQSLGQGLEFLIYFQGNSAPDKSGLPSDRFSAERTGGSVSTLTIQRTQQEDSAVYLCASSPVSRGRSEQYFGPGTRLTVT.

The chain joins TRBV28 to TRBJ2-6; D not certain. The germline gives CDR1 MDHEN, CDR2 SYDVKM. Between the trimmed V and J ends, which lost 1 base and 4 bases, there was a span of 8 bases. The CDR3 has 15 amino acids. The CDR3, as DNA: TGTGCCAGCAGTTTATCGGTCCGGGGGGCCAACGTCCTGACTTTC. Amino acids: CASSLSVRGANVLTF.

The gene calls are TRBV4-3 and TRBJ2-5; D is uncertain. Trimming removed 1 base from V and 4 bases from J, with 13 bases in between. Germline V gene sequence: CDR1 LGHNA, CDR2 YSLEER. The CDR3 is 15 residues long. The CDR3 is CASSQVRVRGETQYF. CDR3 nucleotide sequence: TGCGCCAGCAGCCAAGTAAGGGTAAGAGGAGAGACCCAGTACTTC.

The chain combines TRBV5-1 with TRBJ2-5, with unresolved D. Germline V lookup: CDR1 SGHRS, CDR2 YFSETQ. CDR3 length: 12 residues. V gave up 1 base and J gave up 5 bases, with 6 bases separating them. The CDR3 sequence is CASSLLGETQYF. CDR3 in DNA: TGCGCCAGCAGCTTGTTGGGGGAGACCCAGTACTTC.

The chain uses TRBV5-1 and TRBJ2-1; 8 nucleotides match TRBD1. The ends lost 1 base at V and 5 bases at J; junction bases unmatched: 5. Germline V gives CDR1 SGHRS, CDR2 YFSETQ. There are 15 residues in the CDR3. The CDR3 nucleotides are TGCGCCAGCAGCTTGACGGACAGGGACAACAATGAGCAGTTCTTC. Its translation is CASSLTDRDNNEQFF.

Written as DNA, the CDR3 is TGTGCCAGCAGCTTAACTGAGGCTAGCGGGAAGGACGGGGAGCTGTTTTTT. It encodes CASSLTEASGKDGELFF. The chain is built from TRBV7-3 and TRBJ2-2; TRBD2 matches 9 bases. The CDR3 runs to 17 residues. The germline V gene has CDR1 SGHTA and CDR2 FQGTGA. The junction had 9 bases not matched to a gene; V was cut back by 0 bases and J by 7 bases.

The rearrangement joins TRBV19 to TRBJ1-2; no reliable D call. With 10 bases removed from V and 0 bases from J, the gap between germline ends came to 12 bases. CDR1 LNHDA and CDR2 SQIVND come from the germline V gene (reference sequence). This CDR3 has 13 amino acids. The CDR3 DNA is TGTGCCATCCTAGGACCGGCTAACTATGGCTACACCTTC. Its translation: CAILGPANYGYTF.

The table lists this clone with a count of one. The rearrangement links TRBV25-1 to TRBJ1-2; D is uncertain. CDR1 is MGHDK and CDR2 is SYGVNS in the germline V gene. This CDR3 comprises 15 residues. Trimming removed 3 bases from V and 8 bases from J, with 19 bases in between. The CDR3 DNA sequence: TGTGCCAGCAGTGAGGCGGGCTGGACCCCGGGAGGCTACACCTTC. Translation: CASSEAGWTPGGYTF.

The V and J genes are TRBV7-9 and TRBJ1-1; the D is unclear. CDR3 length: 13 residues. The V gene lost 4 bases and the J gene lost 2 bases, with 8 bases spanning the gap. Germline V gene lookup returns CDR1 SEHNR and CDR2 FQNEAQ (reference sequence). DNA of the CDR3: TGTGCCAGCAGCTATCAGGCCAACACTGAAGCTTTCTTT. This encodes CASSYQANTEAFF.

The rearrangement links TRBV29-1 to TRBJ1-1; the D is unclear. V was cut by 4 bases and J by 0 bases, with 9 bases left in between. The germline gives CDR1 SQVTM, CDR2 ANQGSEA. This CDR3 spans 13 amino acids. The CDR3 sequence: CSVGQVVNTEAFF. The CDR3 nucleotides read TGCAGCGTTGGTCAGGTTGTGAACACTGAAGCTTTCTTT.

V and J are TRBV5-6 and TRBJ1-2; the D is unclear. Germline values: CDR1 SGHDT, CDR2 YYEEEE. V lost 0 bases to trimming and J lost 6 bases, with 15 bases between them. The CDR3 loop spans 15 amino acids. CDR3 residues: CASSLVGKPIDGYTF. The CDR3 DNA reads TGTGCCAGCAGCTTGGTCGGGAAGCCGATAGATGGCTACACCTTC.

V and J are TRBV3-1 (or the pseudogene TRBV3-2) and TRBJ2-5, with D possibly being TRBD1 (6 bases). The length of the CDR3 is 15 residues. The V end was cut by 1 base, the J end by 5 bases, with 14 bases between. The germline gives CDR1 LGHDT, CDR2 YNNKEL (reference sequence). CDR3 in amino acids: CASSQATGTSETQYF. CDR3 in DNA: TGTGCCAGCAGCCAAGCTACGGGGACAAGCGAGACCCAGTACTTC.

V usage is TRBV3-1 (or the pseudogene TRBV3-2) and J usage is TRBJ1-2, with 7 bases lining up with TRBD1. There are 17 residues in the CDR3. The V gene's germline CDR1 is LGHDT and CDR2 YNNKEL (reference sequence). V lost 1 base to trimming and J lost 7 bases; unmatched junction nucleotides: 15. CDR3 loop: CASSQGLIQGGASGYTF. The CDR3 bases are TGTGCCAGCAGCCAAGGCCTAATTCAGGGGGGGGCGAGTGGCTACACCTTC.

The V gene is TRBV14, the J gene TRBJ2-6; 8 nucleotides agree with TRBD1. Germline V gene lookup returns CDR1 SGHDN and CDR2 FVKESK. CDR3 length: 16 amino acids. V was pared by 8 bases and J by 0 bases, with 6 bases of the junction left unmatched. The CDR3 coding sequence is TGTGCCAGCGAGGACAGGGTCCCCTCTGGGGCCAACGTCCTGACTTTC. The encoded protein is CASEDRVPSGANVLTF.